This T cell receptor beta chain was sequenced for a study of OX40 agonist ivuxolimab in advanced cancers. CDR3 length equals 16 residues. Trimming took 5 bases from V and 3 from J; bases not matched to a gene: 10. Germline CDR1 MDHEN, CDR2 SYDVKM. The table came from immunoSEQ multiplex PCR; TCRdb's copy has only in-frame clones and leaves some out. The sample has roughly 62,000 clones, around 84% seen once; the top ten hold roughly 4.5%. This TCR was recovered from an adult with an advanced solid tumor such as melanoma, head and neck, liver or kidney cancer. The sequencing used CD4+ or CD8+ T cells sorted from blood, collected in a trial of the OX40 agonist ivuxolimab. V and J are TRBV28 and TRBJ2-1; TRBD2 aligns across 7 bases. The CDR3 region has the DNA TGTGCCAGCAGTAGGGCTAGCGGCCGTAACTACAATGAGCAGTTCTTC. Its protein product is CASSRASGRNYNEQFF.